The 15 T cell receptor beta chains listed next were all sequenced from one sample in a study of neoadjuvant anti-PD-1 for oral cavity cancer. The protocol was immunoSEQ multiplex PCR, while the TCRdb copy is restricted to in-frame clones and leaves out a portion. In the table there are 60,000 to 80,000 clones, more than 60% of which are singletons. Here the sequenced sample was PBMCs, taken before nivolumab (anti-PD-1) treatment. These receptors all come from a person aged 35-80 years with oral cavity squamous cell carcinoma.

By share, this clone counts as medium-sized (0.01 to 0.1%). As DNA, the CDR3 is TGTGCCAGCAGCCAAGACATCATCAGTGTAGATACGCAGTATTTT. It yields the protein CASSQDIISVDTQYF. The gene calls are TRBV14 and TRBJ2-3, with D uncertain. CDR1 is SGHDN and CDR2 is FVKESK in the germline V gene. The ends were cut back, 0 bases at V and 5 bases at J, with 12 bases in the middle. The CDR3 runs 15 residues.

The J gene is TRBJ1-5, the V gene TRBV16; D is unresolved. Germline assignment: CDR1 KGHSY and CDR2 FQNENV. V gave up 4 bases and J gave up 5 bases, with 21 bases separating them. This CDR3 is built from 17 residues. CDR3 bases: TGTGCCAGCAGCCTCGAGCGGCTCCCCGAGAGAGATCAGCCCCAGCATTTT. Its protein is CASSLERLPERDQPQHF.

V and J are TRBV5-1 and TRBJ2-2; TRBD2 agrees at 10 bases. The CDR3 sequence is 16 residues long. V lost 5 bases, J lost 2 bases, and 6 bases stayed unmatched. CDR1 SGHRS and CDR2 YFSETQ come from the germline V gene. CDR3 sequence: CASRNTSGINTGELFF. CDR3 in DNA: TGCGCCAGCAGGAACACTAGCGGGATTAACACCGGGGAGCTGTTTTTT.

The V gene is TRBV19, the J gene TRBJ2-3, with 8 bases matching TRBD2. Trimming removed 6 bases from V and 1 base from J; junction bases left unmatched: 6. This CDR3 comprises 15 residues. Germline lookup yields CDR1 LNHDA and CDR2 SQIVND (reference sequence). The CDR3: CASSLGTSGTDTQYF. In nucleotides, the CDR3 is TGTGCCAGTAGCCTCGGGACTAGTGGCACAGATACGCAGTATTTT.

CDR3 DNA: TGTGCCAGCAGCATTAGCGGGGAGAATGAGCAGTTCTTC. Translation: CASSISGENEQFF. The V call is TRBV11-3, the J call TRBJ2-1, with 8 bases identical to TRBD2. V was pared by 5 bases and J by 7 bases, with 4 bases of the junction left unmatched. The length of the CDR3 is 13 residues. In germline, CDR1 is SGHNT, CDR2 YENEEA.

The chain employs TRBV19 and TRBJ2-2; D not certain. This CDR3 has 15 amino acids. CDR1 and CDR2 (germline): LNHDA, SQIVND (reference sequence). V was pared by 1 base and J by 1 base, with 7 bases between. The CDR3 region is CASSIGQQNTGELFF. The CDR3 nucleotides read TGTGCCAGTAGTATAGGGCAGCAGAACACCGGGGAGCTGTTTTTT.

V is TRBV28 and J is TRBJ2-1; D assignment may be TRBD1 or TRBD2 (5 bases each). Germline loops: CDR1 MDHEN, CDR2 SYDVKM. Trimming stripped 5 bases from V and 12 bases from J, with 11 bases between. This CDR3 is 11 amino acids long. This CDR3 reads CASSAEGRQFF. DNA for the CDR3: TGTGCCAGCAGTGCCGAGGGGAGGCAGTTCTTC.

The chain links TRBV2 to TRBJ1-1; D not resolved. CDR3 length: 13 residues. The V end was cut by 3 bases, the J end by 1 base, with 6 bases between. Germline V gene lookup returns CDR1 SNHLY and CDR2 FYNNEI. The CDR3 protein is CASSDPGNTEAFF. CDR3 in DNA: TGTGCCAGCAGTGATCCAGGGAACACTGAAGCTTTCTTT.

The CDR3 bases are TGTGCCAGCAGTGCCCTCATTGGGTACGAGCAGTACTTC. Its protein is CASSALIGYEQYF. The chain joins TRBV28 to TRBJ2-7; no firm D call. Per the germline V gene, CDR1 is MDHEN and CDR2 is SYDVKM. V was cut by 5 bases and J by 4 bases, with 12 bases left in between. CDR3 size: 13 residues.

V gene TRBV5-1 combines with J gene TRBJ1-2; 9 bases fit TRBD1. Germline-derived CDR1 and CDR2 are SGHRS and YFSETQ. J was trimmed by 8 bases and V by 4 bases; bases with no gene match: 9. The CDR3 has 14 amino acids. As DNA, the CDR3 is TGCGCCAGCAGCGTGACCGACAGGGGGGTAGGCTACACCTTC. The encoded protein is CASSVTDRGVGYTF.

The chain employs TRBV5-1 and TRBJ2-3, with a tentative D call TRBD1 (6 bases). CDR3 length: 15 residues. V was clipped by 6 bases and J by 0 bases, with 14 bases between them. Germline CDR1 and CDR2: SGHRS and YFSETQ. CDR3 residues: CASKGQTSSTDTQYF. CDR3 sequence (DNA): TGCGCCAGCAAGGGACAAACCTCCAGCACAGATACGCAGTATTTT.

V is TRBV27 and J is TRBJ2-7, with D maybe TRBD2 (5 bases). The germline gives CDR1 MNHEY, CDR2 SMNVEV (reference sequence). Trimming took off 2 bases at V and 0 bases at J, with 11 bases between the two ends. The CDR3 consists of 15 residues. The CDR3 DNA is TGTGCCAGCAGTTTAGATGGGAGATACTCCTACGAGCAGTACTTC. Amino acids: CASSLDGRYSYEQYF.

The CDR3 loop is CATSPPGTGNTIYF. Written as DNA, the CDR3 is TGTGCCACCAGCCCCCCGGGGACTGGAAACACCATATATTTT. V usage is TRBV15 and J usage is TRBJ1-3; D is ambiguous. Germline V gives CDR1 LNHNV, CDR2 YYDKDF (reference sequence). With 5 bases removed from V and 2 bases from J, the gap between germline ends came to 10 bases. There are 14 residues in the CDR3.

V usage is TRBV5-4 and J usage is TRBJ2-7, with D tentatively TRBD1 (6 bases). Germline-derived CDR1 and CDR2 are SGHNT and YYREEE (reference sequence). CDR3 length: 12 amino acids. V lost 0 bases to trimming and J lost 8 bases, with 9 bases between them. The CDR3 loop reads CASSLEQGKQYF. The CDR3 DNA reads TGTGCCAGCAGCTTGGAACAGGGAAAGCAGTACTTC.

The rearrangement uses TRBV7-8 and TRBJ2-3; TRBD2 matches at 16 bases. The trim removed 5 bases at V and 4 bases at J, leaving 3 bases unmatched. Looked up from germline, CDR1 is SGHVS and CDR2 is FQNEAQ. The CDR3 covers 16 residues. The CDR3 coding sequence is TGTGCCAGCAGCCCTGGGACTAGCGGGGGGGCAGATACGCAGTATTTT. Amino acid sequence: CASSPGTSGGADTQYF.